Below are 20 T cell receptor beta chains sequenced from a single sample in a study of blood T cell repertoires in COVID-19. Using immunoSEQ multiplex PCR, the repertoire was profiled, and TCRdb retains in-frame clones only, with some absent. The table includes some 260,000 clones, 88% detected once. The sequenced sample consisted of peripheral blood. The receptor set was obtained from a woman aged 25 to 39 with acute or convalescent COVID-19.

The chain links TRBV27 to TRBJ2-7; 7 nucleotides align to TRBD2. Germline CDR1 and CDR2: MNHEY and SMNVEV (reference sequence). The CDR3 loop spans 14 amino acids. Trimming took 3 bases from V and 4 from J; bases not matched to a gene: 6. Here the CDR3 reads CASSLVAGAYEQYF. CDR3 sequence (DNA): TGTGCCAGCAGTTTGGTGGCGGGAGCGTACGAGCAGTACTTC.

This clone was seen only once. V usage is TRBV12-2 and J usage is TRBJ2-4; TRBD2 reflects the table's D call only, with no check against the DNA. TRBV12-2 is termed a pseudogene. The CDR3 length is 18 residues. The chain's CDR3 is CASRLASCTSGRKNIQYF. DNA for the CDR3: TGTGCAAGTCGCTTAGCAAGTTGCACTAGCGGTAGAAAAAACATTCAGTACTTC.

V and J are TRBV5-5 and TRBJ1-5, with 7 bases that match TRBD1. The germline CDR1 and CDR2 sequences are SGHKS and YYEKEE (reference sequence). J gave up 6 bases and V 3 bases, and 3 bases lay outside the gene matches. This CDR3 is 13 amino acids long. CDR3 region: CASSSGGTQPQHF. In nucleotides, the CDR3 is TGTGCCAGCAGCTCAGGGGGTACTCAGCCCCAGCATTTT.

This clone was observed a single time. The chain has TRBV3-1 (or the pseudogene TRBV3-2) and TRBJ2-7, with unresolved D. Trimming took 4 bases from V and 0 from J, leaving 19 bases between them. Germline loops: CDR1 LGHDT, CDR2 YNNKEL (reference sequence). This CDR3 is built from 17 residues. The CDR3 DNA sequence: TGTGCCAGCAGCCGCTCGCCCCGGGTCCCAAGCTCCTACGAGCAGTACTTC. Amino acid sequence: CASSRSPRVPSSYEQYF.

The rearrangement uses TRBV6-5 and TRBJ1-6; 8 bases are a match to TRBD1. The CDR3 length is 15 residues. J gave up 6 bases and V 2 bases, and 3 bases lay outside the gene matches. Per germline, CDR1 MNHEY and CDR2 SVGAGI. This CDR3 reads CASSYLGQANSPLHF. In nucleotides, the CDR3 is TGTGCCAGCAGTTACCTGGGACAGGCTAATTCACCCCTCCACTTT.

The chain carries TRBV5-1 and TRBJ1-1, with D perhaps matching TRBD1 (5 bases). Trimming took off 3 bases at V and 1 base at J, with 10 bases between the two ends. The CDR3 has 14 amino acids. Per germline, CDR1 SGHRS and CDR2 YFSETQ. The CDR3 protein is CASSWGLGNTEAFF. DNA for the CDR3: TGCGCCAGCAGCTGGGGACTTGGGAACACTGAAGCTTTCTTT.

The gene calls are TRBV7-2 and TRBJ2-2; TRBD1 might be the D (6 bases). Deletions cut 1 base from V and 5 bases from J, with 11 bases between. The CDR3 spans 15 residues. Germline CDR1 SGHTA, CDR2 FQGNSA. CDR3 sequence reads: CASSLVNRVTGELFF. DNA for the CDR3: TGTGCCAGCAGCTTAGTTAACAGGGTAACCGGGGAGCTGTTTTTT. Together with reference TRBV7-2 and TRBJ2-2, the CDR3 gives the full variable domain: GAGVSQSPSNKVTEKGKDVELRCDPISGHTALYWYRQSLGQGLEFLIYFQGNSAPDKSGLPSDRFSAERTGGSVSTLTIQRTQQEDSAVYLCASSLVNRVTGELFFGEGSRLTVL.

The rearrangement links TRBV27 to TRBJ2-1, with D perhaps matching TRBD2 (5 bases). Trimming shortened V by 5 bases and J by 3 bases, and 8 bases separated the two germline ends. CDR3 length: 13 amino acids. From germline, CDR1 is MNHEY and CDR2 SMNVEV (reference sequence). The CDR3 protein is CASSAGLYNEQFF. CDR3 coding DNA: TGTGCCAGCAGTGCCGGACTCTACAATGAGCAGTTCTTC.

The rearrangement uses TRBV9 and TRBJ2-5; TRBD2 agrees at 12 bases. Losses at the gene ends were 3 bases for V and 0 bases for J; bases not matched to a gene: 3. From germline, CDR1 is SGDLS and CDR2 YYNGEE. CDR3 length: 16 residues. CDR3 sequence (DNA): TGTGCCAGCAGCGCCGGACTAGCGGGGAACCAAGAGACCCAGTACTTC. It codes for CASSAGLAGNQETQYF.

The chain is built from TRBV5-1 and TRBJ1-2, with D hard to call. CDR3 length: 14 residues. The germline V gene has CDR1 SGHRS and CDR2 YFSETQ. V was shortened by 0 bases and J by 5 bases, with 11 bases between the two germline ends. CDR3 residues: CASSLEEIGYGYTF. In DNA form, the CDR3 reads TGCGCCAGCAGCTTGGAGGAGATTGGATATGGCTACACCTTC.

The chain carries TRBV7-2 and TRBJ2-6; 7 bases are a match to TRBD1. There are 18 residues in the CDR3. J was trimmed by 1 base and V by 4 bases; bases with no gene match: 10. Germline CDR1 is SGHTA and CDR2 is FQGNSA. In DNA, the CDR3 is TGTGCCAGCAGCTGGTTTCGACAGGGATCTTCTGGGGCCAACGTCCTGACTTTC. Translation gives CASSWFRQGSSGANVLTF.

As for this clone: The same CDR3 arises from other DNA sequences in this sample as well. The CDR3 bases are TGTGCCAGCAGAACAGGGAGCTCTGGAAACACCATATATTTT. Its protein product is CASRTGSSGNTIYF. The chain carries TRBV2 and TRBJ1-3; D may be TRBD1 (6 bases). Trimming removed 6 bases at V and 0 bases at J, with 9 bases between. This CDR3 region has 14 residues. Germline V lookup: CDR1 SNHLY, CDR2 FYNNEI.

This chain joins TRBV19 and TRBJ2-7; no firm D call. The CDR3 extends over 13 amino acids. Germline V gene data show CDR1 as LNHDA and CDR2 as SQIVND (reference sequence). With 4 bases removed from V and 4 bases from J, the gap between germline ends came to 11 bases. As DNA, the CDR3 is TGTGCCAGTAGTAACTCAGGTTGGTACGAGCAGTACTTC. Translating gives CASSNSGWYEQYF.

The chain is built from TRBV5-5 and TRBJ1-3, with D perhaps TRBD1 (6 bases). The CDR3 totals 15 residues. V dropped 4 bases and J dropped 2 bases, with 13 bases sitting between them. Germline V gives CDR1 SGHKS, CDR2 YYEKEE (reference sequence). The CDR3 spells CASSTPGQTGNTIYF. CDR3 DNA: TGTGCCAGCAGCACACCGGGACAAACTGGAAACACCATATATTTT.

In regard to this clone: Other DNA sequences in this sample translate to the same CDR3. The rearrangement uses TRBV7-9 and TRBJ1-5; possible D gene TRBD1, 5 bases. CDR3 size: 14 residues. Germline CDR1 SEHNR, CDR2 FQNEAQ (reference sequence). Deletions cut 0 bases from V and 5 bases from J, with 8 bases between. Here the CDR3 DNA reads TGTGCCAGCAGCTTAGCCGGGGGGGATCAGCCCCAGCATTTT. Encoded protein: CASSLAGGDQPQHF.

The J gene is TRBJ1-2, the V gene TRBV9, with D possibly being TRBD1 (6 bases). The CDR3 extends over 13 amino acids. The V gene's germline CDR1 is SGDLS and CDR2 YYNGEE. V shed 4 bases and J shed 4 bases, with 11 bases lying between them. CDR3 amino acids: CASSPTGSYGYTF. The CDR3 region has the DNA TGTGCCAGCAGCCCTACAGGGAGCTATGGCTACACCTTC.

The chain is built from TRBV27 and TRBJ2-1, with TRBD1 as a possible D gene (6 bases). The CDR3 extends over 16 amino acids. The germline gives CDR1 MNHEY, CDR2 SMNVEV (reference sequence). Trimming took 5 bases from V and 7 from J, leaving 21 bases between them. CDR3 residues: CASSPEGDQMGNEQFF. The CDR3, as DNA: TGTGCCAGCAGTCCCGAGGGGGATCAGATGGGGAATGAGCAGTTCTTC.

The chain couples TRBV13 to TRBJ2-7, with a weak D call TRBD2 (5 bases). V was shortened by 6 bases and J by 1 base, with 13 bases between the two germline ends. The CDR3 length is 14 residues. CDR1 and CDR2 from the germline V gene are PRHDT and FYEKMQ (reference sequence). The chain's CDR3 is CASRILARSYEQYF. CDR3 sequence (DNA): TGTGCCAGCAGGATCCTAGCTCGATCCTACGAGCAGTACTTC.

This chain joins TRBV30 and TRBJ2-3, with a weak D call TRBD1 (5 bases). Trimming removed 2 bases from V and 3 bases from J, with 6 bases in between. The germline V gene encodes CDR1 GTSNPN and CDR2 SVGIG (reference sequence). This CDR3 has 12 residues. The CDR3 region is CAWSPGTDTQYF. The CDR3 bases are TGTGCCTGGAGTCCAGGGACAGATACGCAGTATTTT.

The chain has TRBV21-1 and TRBJ2-7; TRBD2, the D gene given by the table, was not confirmed from the DNA. TRBV21-1 is designated a pseudogene. This CDR3 has 15 amino acids. Written as DNA, the CDR3 is TGTGCCAGCAGCAAAGTGGGAGGGGAGGGGTACGAGCAGTACTTC. This sequence encodes CASSKVGGEGYEQYF.